This T cell receptor (beta chain) was profiled in a study of blood T cell repertoires in COVID-19. Study at large: From the United States, Italy and Spain came samples of acute and convalescent COVID-19. The cDNA or gDNA used as material had been derived from T cells, B-cell-depleted T cells, or PBMCs.

Authors' methods: Researchers report that nucleated cell counts were estimated from reference gene primer amplification. Generated by immunoSEQ multiplex PCR, the TCRdb table keeps only in-frame clones and is missing some. The V and J calls and clone size come from that table; D and trimming were worked out from the DNA. The table has some 240,000 clones, more than 75% seen once. Germline lookup yields CDR1 GTSNPN and CDR2 SVGIG (reference sequence). This CDR3 contains 16 residues. The trim removed 0 bases at V and 1 base at J, leaving 7 bases unmatched. Sequencing was done on a sample of peripheral blood. The chain uses TRBV30 and TRBJ2-3, with TRBD2 matching 7 bases. The origin of this receptor is a woman in her fifties or sixties with active or convalescent COVID-19. CDR3 loop: CAWSVVTSVGTDTQYF. The CDR3 DNA is TGTGCCTGGAGTGTAGTCACTAGCGTGGGCACAGATACGCAGTATTTT.